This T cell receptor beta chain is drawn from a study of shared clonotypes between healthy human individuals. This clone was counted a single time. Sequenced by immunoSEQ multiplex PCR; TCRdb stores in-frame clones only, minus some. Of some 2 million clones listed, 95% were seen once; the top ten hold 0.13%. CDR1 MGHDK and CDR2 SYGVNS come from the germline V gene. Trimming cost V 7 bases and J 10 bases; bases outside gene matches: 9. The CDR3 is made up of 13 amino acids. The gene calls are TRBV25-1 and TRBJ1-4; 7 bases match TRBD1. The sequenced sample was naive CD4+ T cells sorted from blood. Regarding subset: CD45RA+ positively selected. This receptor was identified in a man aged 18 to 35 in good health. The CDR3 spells CASTTSGGVKLFF. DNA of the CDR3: TGTGCCAGCACCACCTCAGGGGGTGTAAAACTGTTTTTT.